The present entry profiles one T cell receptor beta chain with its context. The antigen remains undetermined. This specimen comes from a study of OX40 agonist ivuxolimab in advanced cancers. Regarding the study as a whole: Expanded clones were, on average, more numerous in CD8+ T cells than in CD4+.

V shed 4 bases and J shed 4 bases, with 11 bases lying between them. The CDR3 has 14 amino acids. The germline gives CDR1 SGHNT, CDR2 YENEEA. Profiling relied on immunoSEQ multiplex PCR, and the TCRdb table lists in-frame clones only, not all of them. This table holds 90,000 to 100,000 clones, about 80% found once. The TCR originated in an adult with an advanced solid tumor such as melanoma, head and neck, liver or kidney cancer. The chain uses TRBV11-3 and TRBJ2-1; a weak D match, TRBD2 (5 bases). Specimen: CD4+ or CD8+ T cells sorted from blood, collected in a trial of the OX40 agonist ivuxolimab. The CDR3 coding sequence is TGTGCCAGCAGCTACCGCGGGCAGTACAATGAGCAGTTCTTC. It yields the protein CASSYRGQYNEQFF.